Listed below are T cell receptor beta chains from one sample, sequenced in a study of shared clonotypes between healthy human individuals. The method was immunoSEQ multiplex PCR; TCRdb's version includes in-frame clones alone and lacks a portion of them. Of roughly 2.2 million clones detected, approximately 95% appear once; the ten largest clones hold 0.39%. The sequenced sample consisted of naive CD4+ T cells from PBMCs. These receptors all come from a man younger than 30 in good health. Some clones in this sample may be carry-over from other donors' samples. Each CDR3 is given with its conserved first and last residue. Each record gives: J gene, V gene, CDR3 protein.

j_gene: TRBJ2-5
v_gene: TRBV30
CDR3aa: CAWGGPGLAKQGTQYF

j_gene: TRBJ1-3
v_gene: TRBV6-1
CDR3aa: CASSDQDLSGNTIYF

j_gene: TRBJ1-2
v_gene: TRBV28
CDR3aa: CASSLTLYGYTF

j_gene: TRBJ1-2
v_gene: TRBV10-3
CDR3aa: CASGRDREGMDYGYTF

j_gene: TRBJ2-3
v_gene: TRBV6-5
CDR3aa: CASSYVGQSTDTQYF

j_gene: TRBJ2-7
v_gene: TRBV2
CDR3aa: CASRRDGPYEQYF

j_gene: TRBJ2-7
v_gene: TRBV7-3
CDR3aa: CASSLEAGGPYEQYF

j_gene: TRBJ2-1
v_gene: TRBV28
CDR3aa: CASSPLNEQFF

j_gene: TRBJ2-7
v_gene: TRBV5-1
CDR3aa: CASSPRTGSSYEQYF

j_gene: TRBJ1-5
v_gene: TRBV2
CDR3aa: CASSPLRGLGNQPQHF

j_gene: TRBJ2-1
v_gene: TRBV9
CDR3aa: CASSVVGGLVNGNEQFF

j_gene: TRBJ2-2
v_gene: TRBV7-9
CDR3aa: CASSRRDSNTGELFF

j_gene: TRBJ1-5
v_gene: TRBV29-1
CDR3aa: CSVEVTADQPQHF

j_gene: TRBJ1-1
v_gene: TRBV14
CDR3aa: CASSQDWGQANTEAFF

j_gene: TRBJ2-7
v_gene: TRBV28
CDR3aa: CASSRTERAYEQYF

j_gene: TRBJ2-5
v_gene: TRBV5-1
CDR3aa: CASSFLAGTETQYF

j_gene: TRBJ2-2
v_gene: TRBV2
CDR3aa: CASRQVSTGELFF

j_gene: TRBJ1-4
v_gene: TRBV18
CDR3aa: CASSPPATNEKLFF

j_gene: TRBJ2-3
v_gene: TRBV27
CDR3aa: CASSLYGLAGVSQYF

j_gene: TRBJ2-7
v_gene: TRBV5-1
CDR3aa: CASSQRTGPNKQYF

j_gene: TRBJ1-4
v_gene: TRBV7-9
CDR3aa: CASSRGTTNEKLFF

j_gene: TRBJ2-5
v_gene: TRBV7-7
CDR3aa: CASRLGLAGEETQYF